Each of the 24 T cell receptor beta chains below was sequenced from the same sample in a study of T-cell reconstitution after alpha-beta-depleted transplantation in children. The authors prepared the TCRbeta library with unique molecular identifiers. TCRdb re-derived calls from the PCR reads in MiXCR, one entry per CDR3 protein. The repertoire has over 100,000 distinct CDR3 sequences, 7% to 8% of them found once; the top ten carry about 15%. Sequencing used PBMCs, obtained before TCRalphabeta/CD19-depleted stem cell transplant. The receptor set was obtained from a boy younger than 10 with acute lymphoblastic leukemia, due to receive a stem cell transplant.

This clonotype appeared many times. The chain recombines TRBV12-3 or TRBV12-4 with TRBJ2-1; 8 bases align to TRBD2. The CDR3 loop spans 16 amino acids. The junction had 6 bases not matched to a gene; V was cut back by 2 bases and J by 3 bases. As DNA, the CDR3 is TGTGCCAGCAGTTTAAATGCGGGGGGCTACTACAATGAGCAGTTCTTC. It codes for CASSLNAGGYYNEQFF.

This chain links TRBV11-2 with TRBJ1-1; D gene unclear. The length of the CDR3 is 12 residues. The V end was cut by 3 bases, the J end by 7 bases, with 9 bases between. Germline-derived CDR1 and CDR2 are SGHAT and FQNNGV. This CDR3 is CASSFSGVEAFF. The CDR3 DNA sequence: TGTGCCAGCAGCTTTTCCGGGGTTGAAGCTTTCTTT. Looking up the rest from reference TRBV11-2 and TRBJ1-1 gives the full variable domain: EAGVAQSPRYKIIEKRQSVAFWCNPISGHATLYWYQQILGQGPKLLIQFQNNGVVDDSQLPKDRFSAERLKGVDSTLKIQPAKLEDSAVYLCASSFSGVEAFFGQGTRLTVV.

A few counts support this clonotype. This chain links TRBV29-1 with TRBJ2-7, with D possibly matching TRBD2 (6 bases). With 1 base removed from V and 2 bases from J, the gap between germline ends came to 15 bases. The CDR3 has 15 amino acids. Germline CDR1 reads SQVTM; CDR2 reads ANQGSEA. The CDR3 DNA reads TGCAGCGTTGAAGGGTGGGGGGAAGCAACCTACGAGCAGTACTTC. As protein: CSVEGWGEATYEQYF.

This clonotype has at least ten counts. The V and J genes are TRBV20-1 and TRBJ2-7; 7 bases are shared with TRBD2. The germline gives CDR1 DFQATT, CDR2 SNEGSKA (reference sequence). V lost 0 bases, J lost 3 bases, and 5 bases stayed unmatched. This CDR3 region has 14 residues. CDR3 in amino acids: CSARDEGLFYEQYF. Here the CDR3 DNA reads TGCAGTGCTAGAGATGAGGGACTATTCTACGAGCAGTACTTC.

The CDR3 loop reads CASSPSTGRRNTEAFF. The CDR3 coding sequence is TGCGCCAGCAGCCCTTCTACAGGGAGGAGGAACACTGAAGCTTTCTTT. This chain connects TRBV4-3 to TRBJ1-1; the D gene is possibly TRBD1 (6 bases). This CDR3 is 16 amino acids long. The V gene's germline CDR1 is LGHNA and CDR2 YSLEER. V gave up 4 bases and J gave up 1 base, with 16 bases separating them.

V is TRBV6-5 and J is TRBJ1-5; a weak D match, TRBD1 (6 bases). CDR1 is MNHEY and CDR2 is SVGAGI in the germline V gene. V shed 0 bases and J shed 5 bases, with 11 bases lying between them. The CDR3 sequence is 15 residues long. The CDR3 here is CASSYSGGLDQPQHF. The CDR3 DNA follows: TGTGCCAGCAGTTACTCGGGGGGGCTCGATCAGCCCCAGCATTTT.

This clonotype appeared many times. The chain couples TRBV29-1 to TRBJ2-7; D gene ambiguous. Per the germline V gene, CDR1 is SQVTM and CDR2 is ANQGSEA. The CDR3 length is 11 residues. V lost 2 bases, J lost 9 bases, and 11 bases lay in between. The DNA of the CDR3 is TGCAGCGTTGAATGGCGTCAGTCGCAGTACTTC. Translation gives CSVEWRQSQYF.

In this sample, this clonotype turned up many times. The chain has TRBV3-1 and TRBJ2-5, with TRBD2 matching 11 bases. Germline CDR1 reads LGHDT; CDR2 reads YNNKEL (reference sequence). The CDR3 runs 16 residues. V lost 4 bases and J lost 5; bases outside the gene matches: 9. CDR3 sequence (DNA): TGTGCCAGCAGCCTCGTTAGCGGGGGGGCGGGTGAGACCCAGTACTTC. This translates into CASSLVSGGAGETQYF.

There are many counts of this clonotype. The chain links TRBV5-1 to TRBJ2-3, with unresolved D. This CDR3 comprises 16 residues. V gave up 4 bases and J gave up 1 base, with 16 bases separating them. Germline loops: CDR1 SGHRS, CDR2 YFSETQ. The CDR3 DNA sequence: TGCGCCAGCAGCCGAGACGGATCCCCCGGCACAGATACGCAGTATTTT. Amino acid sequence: CASSRDGSPGTDTQYF.

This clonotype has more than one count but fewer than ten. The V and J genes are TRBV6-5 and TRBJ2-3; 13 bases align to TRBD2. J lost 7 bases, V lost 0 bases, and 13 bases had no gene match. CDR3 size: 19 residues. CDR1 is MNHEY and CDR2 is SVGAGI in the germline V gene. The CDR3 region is CASSYSRLAGGTKLNTQYF. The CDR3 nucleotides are TGTGCCAGCAGTTACTCGCGACTAGCGGGAGGCACTAAGCTAAATACGCAGTATTTT.

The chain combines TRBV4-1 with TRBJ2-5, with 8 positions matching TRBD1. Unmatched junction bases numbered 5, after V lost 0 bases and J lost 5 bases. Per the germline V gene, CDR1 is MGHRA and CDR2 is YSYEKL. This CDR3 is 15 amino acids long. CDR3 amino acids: CASSQDPGGRETQYF. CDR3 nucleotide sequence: TGCGCCAGCAGCCAAGACCCAGGGGGCAGGGAGACCCAGTACTTC.

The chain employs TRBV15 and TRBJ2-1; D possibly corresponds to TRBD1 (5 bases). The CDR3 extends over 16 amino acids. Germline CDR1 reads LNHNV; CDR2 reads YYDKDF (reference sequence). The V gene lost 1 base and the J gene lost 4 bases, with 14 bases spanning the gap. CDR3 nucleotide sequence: TGTGCCACCAGCAGAGGGGGAACAGGACCTTACAATGAGCAGTTCTTC. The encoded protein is CATSRGGTGPYNEQFF.

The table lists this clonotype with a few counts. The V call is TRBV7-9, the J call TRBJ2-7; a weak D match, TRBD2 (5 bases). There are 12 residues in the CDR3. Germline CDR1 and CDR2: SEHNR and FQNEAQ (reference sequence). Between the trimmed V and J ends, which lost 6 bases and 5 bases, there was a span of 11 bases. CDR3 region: CASSWTRDEQYF. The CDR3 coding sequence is TGTGCCAGCAGTTGGACTCGCGACGAGCAGTACTTC.

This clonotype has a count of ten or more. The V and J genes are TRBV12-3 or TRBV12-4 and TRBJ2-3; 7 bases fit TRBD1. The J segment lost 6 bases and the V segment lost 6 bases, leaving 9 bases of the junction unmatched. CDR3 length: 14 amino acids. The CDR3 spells CASRGDRVTDTQYF. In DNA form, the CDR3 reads TGTGCCAGCAGGGGGGACAGAGTAACCGATACGCAGTATTTT.

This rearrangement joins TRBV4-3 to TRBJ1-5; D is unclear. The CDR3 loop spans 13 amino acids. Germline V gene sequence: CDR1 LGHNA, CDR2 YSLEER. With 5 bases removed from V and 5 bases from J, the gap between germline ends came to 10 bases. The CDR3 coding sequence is TGCGCCAGCAGCTCACAGCTAGATCAGCCCCAGCATTTT. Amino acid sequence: CASSSQLDQPQHF.

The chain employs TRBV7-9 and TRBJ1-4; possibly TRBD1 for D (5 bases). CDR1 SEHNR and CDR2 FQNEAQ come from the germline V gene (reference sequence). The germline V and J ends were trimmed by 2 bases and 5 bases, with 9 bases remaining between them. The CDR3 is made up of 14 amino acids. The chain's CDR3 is CASSLRGGNEKLFF. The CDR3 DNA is TGTGCCAGCAGCTTACGGGGCGGGAATGAAAAACTGTTTTTT.

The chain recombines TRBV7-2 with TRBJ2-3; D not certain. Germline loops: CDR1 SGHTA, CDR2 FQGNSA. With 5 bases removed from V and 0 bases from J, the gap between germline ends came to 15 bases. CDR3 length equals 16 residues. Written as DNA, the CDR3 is TGTGCCAGCAGCCCCCCAGGACGGCCTAGCACAGATACGCAGTATTTT. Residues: CASSPPGRPSTDTQYF.

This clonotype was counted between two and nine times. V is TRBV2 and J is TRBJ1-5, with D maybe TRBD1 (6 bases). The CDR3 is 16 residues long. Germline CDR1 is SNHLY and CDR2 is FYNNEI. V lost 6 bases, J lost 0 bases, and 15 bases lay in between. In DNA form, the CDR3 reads TGTGCCAGCAGCCCCAACCCGGGACATAGCAATCAGCCCCAGCATTTT. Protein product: CASSPNPGHSNQPQHF.

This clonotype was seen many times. DNA of the CDR3: TGCAGTGCTAGCAGTCCCGGGGAGCTGTTTTTT. This gives the protein CSASSPGELFF. V gene TRBV20-1 combines with J gene TRBJ2-2; D gene ambiguous. CDR1 DFQATT and CDR2 SNEGSKA come from the germline V gene (reference sequence). V gave up 3 bases and J gave up 6 bases, with 5 bases separating them. CDR3 length equals 11 residues.

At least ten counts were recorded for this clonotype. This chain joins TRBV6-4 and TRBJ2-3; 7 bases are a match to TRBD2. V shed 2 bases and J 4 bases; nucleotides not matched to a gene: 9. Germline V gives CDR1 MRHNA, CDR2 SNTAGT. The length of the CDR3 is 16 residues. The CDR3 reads CASSDEGLGGPDTQYF. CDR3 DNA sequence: TGTGCCAGCAGTGACGAGGGTTTGGGAGGGCCAGATACGCAGTATTTT.

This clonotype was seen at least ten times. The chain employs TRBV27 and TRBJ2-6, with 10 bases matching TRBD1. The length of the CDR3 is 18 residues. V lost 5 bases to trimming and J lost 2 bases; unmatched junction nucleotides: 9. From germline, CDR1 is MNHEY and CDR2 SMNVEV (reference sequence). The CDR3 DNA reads TGTGCCAGCAGTAAAAGGACAGGGGGTCATGCTGGGGCCAACGTCCTGACTTTC. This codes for CASSKRTGGHAGANVLTF. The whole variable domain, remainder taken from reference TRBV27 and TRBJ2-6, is EAQVTQNPRYLITVTGKKLTVTCSQNMNHEYMSWYRQDPGLGLRQIYYSMNVEVTDKGDVPEGYKVSRKEKRNFPLILESPSPNQTSLYFCASSKRTGGHAGANVLTFGAGSRLTVL.

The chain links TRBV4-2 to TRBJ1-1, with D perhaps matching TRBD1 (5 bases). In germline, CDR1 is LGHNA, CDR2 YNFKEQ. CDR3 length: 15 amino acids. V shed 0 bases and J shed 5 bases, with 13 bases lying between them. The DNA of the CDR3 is TGTGCCAGCAGCCAAGATCGGCAGGGAAGAACTGAAGCTTTCTTT. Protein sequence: CASSQDRQGRTEAFF.

The DNA for the CDR3 is TGTGCCAGCAGCTCGAACCGGGACAGGGGCTCCTCTGGAAACACCATATATTTT. The encoded protein is CASSSNRDRGSSGNTIYF. The gene calls are TRBV9 and TRBJ1-3; TRBD1 agrees at 10 bases. Germline V lookup: CDR1 SGDLS, CDR2 YYNGEE. Losses at the gene ends were 4 bases for V and 0 bases for J; bases not matched to a gene: 10. The CDR3 length is 18 residues.

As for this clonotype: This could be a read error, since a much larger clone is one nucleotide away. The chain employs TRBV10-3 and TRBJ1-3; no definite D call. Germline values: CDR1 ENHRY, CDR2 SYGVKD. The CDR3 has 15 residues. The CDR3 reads CAISERGVSGDTIYF. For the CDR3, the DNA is TGTGCCATCAGTGAACGGGGTGTCTCTGGAGACACCATATATTTT.